Below, 31 T cell receptor beta chains from the same sample are listed, as sequenced in a study of early T cells in non-severe SARS-CoV-2 infection. TCRdb ran MiXCR on the 5' RACE reads and lists one entry per CDR3 protein. The repertoire holds tens of thousands of distinct CDR3 sequences, with 11% to 15% as singletons. Sequenced input: whole blood. Receptor source: an adult who was a healthcare worker with PCR-confirmed SARS-CoV-2 infection or an uninfected control (not recorded which).

V and J are TRBV12-3 or TRBV12-4 and TRBJ1-1; D remains unclear. The CDR3 runs to 12 residues. V was pared by 5 bases and J by 4 bases, with 8 bases between. The CDR3 DNA reads as TGTGCCAGCAGTCCGTCTGTCACTGAAGCTTTCTTT. Its protein is CASSPSVTEAFF.

This clonotype has a count of ten or more. The J gene is TRBJ1-1, the V gene TRBV12-3 or TRBV12-4; D possibly corresponds to TRBD1 (6 bases). V dropped 6 bases and J dropped 1 base, with 12 bases sitting between them. This CDR3 comprises 14 residues. The DNA of the CDR3 is TGTGCCAGCAGGTCCACAGGGTCGAACACTGAAGCTTTCTTT. As protein: CASRSTGSNTEAFF.

The table lists this clonotype with a few counts. The chain couples TRBV29-1 to TRBJ2-7; D possibly uses TRBD1 or TRBD2 (5 bases each). The CDR3 sequence is 13 residues long. Per the germline V gene, CDR1 is SQVTM and CDR2 is ANQGSEA. With 0 bases removed from V and 6 bases from J, the gap between germline ends came to 12 bases. This CDR3 reads CSVEESGSGEQYF. DNA for the CDR3: TGCAGCGTTGAAGAGTCAGGGAGCGGCGAGCAGTACTTC.

This clonotype came up many times. The rearrangement joins TRBV9 to TRBJ2-3; 9 nucleotides match TRBD2. V trimming: 3 bases; J trimming: 1 base; junction bases outside the gene matches: 9. Germline V CDR1 and CDR2: SGDLS, YYNGEE. The CDR3 loop spans 17 amino acids. The CDR3 DNA follows: TGTGCCAGCAGCGCCTTACCCTTAGCGGGGGGCACAGATACGCAGTATTTT. Its translation: CASSALPLAGGTDTQYF.

The chain has TRBV29-1 and TRBJ1-1; D unclear. The CDR3 runs 14 residues. Germline CDR1 is SQVTM and CDR2 is ANQGSEA. V was pared by 5 bases and J by 4 bases, with 17 bases between. DNA of the CDR3: TGCAGCGTTCCAACCTCGAATTCGGGCACTGAAGCTTTCTTT. Encoded protein: CSVPTSNSGTEAFF. The variable domain in full, completed from reference TRBV29-1 and TRBJ1-1, reads SAVISQKPSRDICQRGTSLTIQCQVDSQVTMMFWYRQQPGQSLTLIATANQGSEATYESGFVIDKFPISRPNLTFSTLTVSNMSPEDSSIYLCSVPTSNSGTEAFFGQGTRLTVV.

The V call is TRBV18, the J call TRBJ2-2, with 7 bases that match TRBD1. Germline lookup yields CDR1 KGHSH and CDR2 LQKENI. After removal of 3 bases from V and 5 bases from J, the junction contained 6 bases not matched to a gene. The CDR3 covers 15 residues. The CDR3 loop reads CASSPGQTRTGELFF. Here the CDR3 DNA reads TGTGCCAGCTCACCGGGACAGACAAGGACCGGGGAGCTGTTTTTT.

This clonotype was seen only a few times. This chain uses TRBV2 with TRBJ1-6; D remains unclear. The CDR3 has 13 residues. V was clipped by 6 bases and J by 8 bases, with 11 bases between them. Germline CDR1 SNHLY, CDR2 FYNNEI. CDR3 nucleotide sequence: TGTGCCAGCAGGATAAGGAAGGATTCACCCCTCCACTTT. Translation: CASRIRKDSPLHF.

The sample holds many counts of this clonotype. The chain has TRBV7-9 and TRBJ2-2; D assignment may be TRBD1 or TRBD2 (5 bases each). Germline V CDR1 and CDR2: SEHNR, FQNEAQ (reference sequence). The CDR3 length is 15 residues. V shed 3 bases and J shed 4 bases, with 12 bases lying between them. The CDR3 spells CASSLSGASTGELFF. The CDR3 coding sequence is TGTGCCAGCAGCTTGTCCGGGGCGAGCACCGGGGAGCTGTTTTTT.

This clonotype was picked up a small number of times. V usage is TRBV12-3 or TRBV12-4 and J usage is TRBJ1-2; possible D gene TRBD1, 6 bases. V lost 6 bases and J 2 bases, leaving 10 bases between the germline ends. This CDR3 is 13 amino acids long. CDR3 nucleotides: TGTGCCAGCAGGCTTGGACAGAACTATGGCTACACCTTC. It codes for CASRLGQNYGYTF.

This chain uses TRBV28 with TRBJ2-2, with D unclear. This CDR3 comprises 12 residues. V was trimmed by 3 bases and J by 6 bases, leaving 5 bases between them. Germline assignment: CDR1 MDHEN and CDR2 SYDVKM. The CDR3 here is CASSFEAGELFF. The CDR3 DNA sequence: TGTGCCAGCAGTTTTGAGGCCGGGGAGCTGTTTTTT.

The chain is built from TRBV5-1 and TRBJ2-1; D may match TRBD1 or TRBD2 (5 bases each). The CDR3 loop spans 15 amino acids. V was shortened by 5 bases and J by 5 bases, with 17 bases between the two germline ends. The germline CDR1 and CDR2 sequences are SGHRS and YFSETQ. The CDR3 DNA reads TGCGCCAGCAGACTCGGGACGGTTACCCACAATGAGCAGTTCTTC. It translates to CASRLGTVTHNEQFF.

This clonotype has only a few counts. The chain recombines TRBV20-1 with TRBJ1-2, with 7 nucleotides matching TRBD1. Trimming removed 0 bases from V and 8 bases from J; junction bases left unmatched: 12. Germline V gives CDR1 DFQATT, CDR2 SNEGSKA (reference sequence). The CDR3 totals 15 residues. The CDR3 reads CSARDGRDSLTGYTF. CDR3 in DNA: TGCAGTGCTAGAGATGGCCGGGACAGCCTTACCGGCTACACCTTC.

This clonotype was detected only a few times. The chain uses TRBV13 and TRBJ2-3; no definite D call. The germline gives CDR1 PRHDT, CDR2 FYEKMQ (reference sequence). V lost 1 base and J lost 0, with 11 bases in between. There are 16 residues in the CDR3. This CDR3 is CASSLVIGESTDTQYF. The CDR3, as DNA: TGTGCCAGCAGCTTAGTTATCGGAGAGAGCACAGATACGCAGTATTTT.

This clonotype was counted between two and nine times. This chain links TRBV18 with TRBJ2-6; D unresolved. V lost 2 bases and J lost 2, with 13 bases in between. Germline V gene sequence: CDR1 KGHSH, CDR2 LQKENI. The CDR3 is 17 amino acids. The CDR3, as DNA: TGTGCCAGCTCACCAGACAAGATCCTAACTGGGGCCAACGTCCTGACTTTC. Amino acids: CASSPDKILTGANVLTF.

J is TRBJ2-1 and V is TRBV18; 12 bases match TRBD2. CDR1 and CDR2 from the germline V gene are KGHSH and LQKENI. This CDR3 comprises 17 residues. V gave up 2 bases and J gave up 2 bases; unmatched junction bases: 4. The CDR3 region is CASSPEGLAGPYNEQFF. The CDR3 coding sequence is TGTGCCAGCTCACCAGAGGGACTAGCGGGCCCCTACAATGAGCAGTTCTTC.

The chain is built from TRBV4-3 and TRBJ2-7; D tentatively reads TRBD1 or TRBD2 (6 bases each). This CDR3 has 16 residues. Trimming shortened V by 6 bases and J by 4 bases, and 22 bases separated the two germline ends. Germline lookup yields CDR1 LGHNA and CDR2 YSLEER. The CDR3 bases are TGCGCCAGCAGTCGGGGAGTAGGGGGGCGCGTTTACGAGCAGTACTTC. Protein product: CASSRGVGGRVYEQYF.

The rearrangement joins TRBV6-5 to TRBJ2-5, with TRBD2 matching 9 bases. This CDR3 has 13 amino acids. Germline trimming cut 6 bases from V and 4 bases from J; bases unmatched to any gene: 3. Looked up from germline, CDR1 is MNHEY and CDR2 is SVGAGI. This CDR3 is CASRLAGTETQYF. CDR3 coding DNA: TGTGCCAGCAGGCTAGCGGGGACAGAGACCCAGTACTTC.

As regards this clonotype: Given a much more abundant clone one base away, this may be a read error. The DNA for the CDR3 is TGTGCCAGCAGCTTAGGGGTCTCTGGAAACACCATATATTTT. It translates to CASSLGVSGNTIYF. V gene TRBV7-2 combines with J gene TRBJ1-3, with D unresolved. Trimming pared 1 base from V and 0 bases from J, leaving 4 bases between. Looked up from germline, CDR1 is SGHTA and CDR2 is FQGNSA. The CDR3 length is 14 residues.

The rearrangement joins TRBV30 to TRBJ2-6; D not resolved. The germline V gene encodes CDR1 GTSNPN and CDR2 SVGIG (reference sequence). The CDR3 has 15 residues. V shed 0 bases and J shed 0 bases, with 6 bases lying between them. The CDR3 sequence is CAWSVRASGANVLTF. CDR3 nucleotide sequence: TGTGCCTGGAGTGTACGGGCCTCTGGGGCCAACGTCCTGACTTTC. The whole variable domain, filled in from reference TRBV30 and TRBJ2-6, reads SQTIHQWPATLVQPVGSPLSLECTVEGTSNPNLYWYRQAAGRGLQLLFYSVGIGQISSEVPQNLSASRPQDRQFILSSKKLLLSDSGFYLCAWSVRASGANVLTFGAGSRLTVL.

There are a few counts of this clonotype. The chain employs TRBV7-9 and TRBJ1-5; D uncertain. Germline lookup yields CDR1 SEHNR and CDR2 FQNEAQ (reference sequence). This CDR3 spans 13 amino acids. The germline V and J ends were trimmed by 2 bases and 3 bases, with 5 bases remaining between them. For the CDR3, the DNA is TGTGCCAGCAGCTTAACCCTCAATCAGCCCCAGCATTTT. This codes for CASSLTLNQPQHF.

This clonotype has a handful of counts. The V call is TRBV6-2 or TRBV6-3, the J call TRBJ2-5; 10 nucleotides align to TRBD2. V shed 2 bases and J 3 bases; nucleotides not matched to a gene: 3. CDR1 MNHEY and CDR2 SVGEGT come from the germline V gene. This CDR3 region has 15 residues. Here the CDR3 reads CASSYLAGEEETQYF. For the CDR3, the DNA is TGTGCCAGCAGTTACCTAGCGGGGGAAGAAGAGACCCAGTACTTC.

The chain couples TRBV6-2 or TRBV6-3 to TRBJ2-3; 8 nucleotides align to TRBD2. The germline V gene encodes CDR1 MNHEY and CDR2 SVGEGT. This CDR3 is 13 amino acids long. V shed 8 bases and J 3 bases; nucleotides not matched to a gene: 4. The CDR3 loop is CASSRGGTDTQYF. The CDR3 DNA sequence: TGTGCCAGCTCACGCGGGGGGACAGATACGCAGTATTTT.

V gene TRBV29-1 combines with J gene TRBJ1-4; D is uncertain. The CDR3 sequence is 12 residues long. Germline CDR1 is SQVTM and CDR2 is ANQGSEA. V was trimmed by 7 bases and J by 5 bases, leaving 11 bases between them. The CDR3 bases are TGCAGCGCAGTAGAATCGAATGAAAAACTGTTTTTT. Its translation is CSAVESNEKLFF.

This clonotype was observed many times. The chain employs TRBV18 and TRBJ1-3, with a possible D match to TRBD1 (5 bases). The V end was cut by 3 bases, the J end by 2 bases, with 11 bases between. CDR1 is KGHSH and CDR2 is LQKENI in the germline V gene. The CDR3 consists of 15 residues. This chain's CDR3 is CASSPPARAGNTIYF. The CDR3 DNA follows: TGTGCCAGCTCACCCCCGGCCAGGGCTGGAAACACCATATATTTT.

V usage is TRBV28 and J usage is TRBJ2-5; 7 nucleotides agree with TRBD1. Trimming removed 4 bases from V and 5 bases from J; junction bases left unmatched: 7. Germline V gene data show CDR1 as MDHEN and CDR2 as SYDVKM. The CDR3 extends over 14 amino acids. CDR3: CASSSTTGWETQYF. The CDR3 DNA reads as TGTGCCAGCAGTTCGACGACAGGGTGGGAGACCCAGTACTTC.

This clonotype was seen at least ten times. The chain combines TRBV15 with TRBJ1-1, with a tentative D call TRBD1 (6 bases). CDR1 is LNHNV and CDR2 is YYDKDF in the germline V gene (reference sequence). The CDR3 sequence is 14 residues long. V lost 5 bases and J lost 5, with 15 bases in between. In nucleotides, the CDR3 is TGTGCCACCAGCTGGGGGGGGCCCGAGACTGAAGCTTTCTTT. Protein product: CATSWGGPETEAFF.

V is TRBV10-3 and J is TRBJ1-5; the match to TRBD1 covers 7 bases. The V and J ends lost 6 bases and 5 bases, in that order; junction bases with no gene match: 10. The CDR3 covers 15 residues. Germline-derived CDR1 and CDR2 are ENHRY and SYGVKD. The CDR3 loop is CAISQDRAVHQPQHF. The CDR3 DNA is TGTGCCATCAGCCAAGACAGGGCTGTTCATCAGCCCCAGCATTTT.

The gene calls are TRBV6-2 or TRBV6-3 and TRBJ2-5; 8 bases match TRBD1. Trimming took 0 bases from V and 7 from J; bases not matched to a gene: 10. CDR3 length: 16 amino acids. The germline V gene has CDR1 MNHEY and CDR2 SVGEGT. The CDR3 loop reads CASSYSSQGDQRTQYF. CDR3 DNA sequence: TGTGCCAGCAGTTACTCGTCACAGGGGGATCAGAGGACCCAGTACTTC.

This rearrangement joins TRBV9 to TRBJ2-2, with TRBD1 matching over 12 bases. This CDR3 is 16 amino acids long. The V segment lost 3 bases and the J segment 5 bases; nucleotides outside the gene matches: 5. Germline V CDR1 and CDR2: SGDLS, YYNGEE. CDR3 in DNA: TGTGCCAGCAGCGGCGGGACAGGGGGCTGGACCGGGGAGCTGTTTTTT. It yields the protein CASSGGTGGWTGELFF.

This clonotype was observed a handful of times. The V and J genes are TRBV2 and TRBJ1-5; D is possibly TRBD1 (5 bases). The V gene's germline CDR1 is SNHLY and CDR2 FYNNEI. The CDR3 is 16 amino acids. Trimming removed 6 bases from V and 6 bases from J, with 21 bases in between. The CDR3 bases are TGTGCCAGCAGGGGGGATCCTTCAGACATCGTTCAGCCCCAGCATTTT. It yields the protein CASRGDPSDIVQPQHF.

V is TRBV14 and J is TRBJ2-2; D is perhaps TRBD1 (5 bases). Germline CDR1 and CDR2: SGHDN and FVKESK. The germline V and J ends were trimmed by 2 bases and 6 bases, with 16 bases remaining between them. This CDR3 spans 16 amino acids. The CDR3, as DNA: TGTGCCAGCAGCCAACTCCCACAGGTTTGGGCCGGGGAGCTGTTTTTT. Translated: CASSQLPQVWAGELFF. Filled out from reference TRBV14 and TRBJ2-2, the complete variable domain reads EAGVTQFPSHSVIEKGQTVTLRCDPISGHDNLYWYRRVMGKEIKFLLHFVKESKQDESGMPNNRFLAERTGGTYSTLKVQPAELEDSGVYFCASSQLPQVWAGELFFGEGSRLTVL.